This T cell receptor (beta chain) comes out of a study of blood T cell repertoires in COVID-19 (dated by TCRdb to 2020 to 2022). Background for the entire study: The collaborator samples originated in the United States, Italy and Spain and spanned the acute and convalescent phases of COVID-19. The prospective study material was composed of cDNA or gDNA derived from T cells, B-cell-depleted T cells, or PBMCs. Deeply sampled blood TCRbeta repertoires from subjects exposed to, actively infected with, or recovered from COVID-19 were included in the dataset. The repertoires were made available in a free public database intended to serve as a resource for research on the immune response to SARS-CoV-2. Samples came from the ongoing ImmuneRACE study (first 160 participants) plus 1,254 subjects from 6 global collaborators. Nearly every sample came with metadata listing a de-identified subject ID, COVID-19 status, age in years and sex. Where HLA class I and class II types were available, the types were taken from metadata supplied by the sample provider, not from assay-based typing.

General findings and caveats noted by the study authors: The quantity of clinical and demographic metadata differed by source and by participant and was supplied without curation.

One collaborating source in Seattle enrolled patients while the patients were actively infected and followed the patients over time throughout the course of disease. Collaborating institutions collected whole blood in K2EDTA tubes following their own protocols. Collaborator samples were shipped for TCRbeta analysis as frozen whole blood, isolated PBMCs, or DNA extracted from either sample type. The germline ends are 8 bases apart after V is trimmed by 4 bases and J by 4 bases. Inclusive of the bounding cysteine and phenylalanine, the CDR3 is 13 residues long. Solely the CDR3 DNA is kept, with 39 bases framed from the first base. The germline V gene (reference sequence) supplies CDR1 LNHDA and CDR2 SQIVND. This clone has only a few counts. Its cognate antigen has yet to be identified. Qualities for individual bases were not recorded, and no much larger clone is one base off. TCRbeta CDR3 regions were amplified from genomic DNA using the immunoSEQ Assay, a bias-controlled multiplex PCR. Per the authors' processing: The number of nucleated cells in each sample was estimated from the amplification of reference gene primers within the assay. To quantify the absolute abundance of each unique TCRbeta CDR3 rearrangement, sequence reads were collapsed and filtered. For each sample, productive Simpson clonality was calculated as the square root of Simpson's diversity index across productive rearrangements. Here the immuneACCESS table is served through TCRdb, limited to in-frame sequences with V and J called. Missing clones are a known gap in these copies; in checked studies unresolved V genes cover under half, and the rest lacks a known reason. V and J calls and clone size are those listed in that table; D and trimming were worked out from the DNA. The sample yields tens of thousands of clones; 65% to 90% were counted once. Roughly 9.3% of the sample belongs to the ten largest clones.

The chain joins TRBV19 to TRBJ1-5, with the D gene uncertain. The sequence was obtained from a man over 45 with COVID-19, enrolled during active disease. The sample consisted of peripheral blood. In nucleotide form, the sequence is TGTGCCAGTAGTACTATCGATAATCAGCCCCAGCATTTT. This gives the protein CASSTIDNQPQHF.